Following are 9 T cell receptor beta chains from one sample sequenced in a study of shared clonotypes between healthy human individuals. The data were produced by immunoSEQ multiplex PCR, yet TCRdb's version contains in-frame clones alone and is incomplete. In the table there are about 2.3 million clones, 85% to 95% of which are singletons. The sequenced material came from naive CD4+ T cells from PBMCs. Subset in this sample: CD45RA+ positively selected. Source of these receptors: a man between 18 and 35 years old in good health. Some clones in this sample may be carry-over from other donors' samples.

V usage is TRBV5-1 and J usage is TRBJ2-3; TRBD1 or TRBD2 may be the D gene (5 bases each). CDR1 SGHRS and CDR2 YFSETQ come from the germline V gene. The CDR3 consists of 15 residues. The germline V and J ends were trimmed by 4 bases and 4 bases, with 16 bases remaining between them. CDR3 DNA sequence: TGCGCCAGCAGCCGGGACGGGTTGGGGGCAGATACGCAGTATTTT. Translating it yields CASSRDGLGADTQYF. The full variable domain, completed using reference TRBV5-1 and TRBJ2-3, is KAGVTQTPRYLIKTRGQQVTLSCSPISGHRSVSWYQQTPGQGLQFLFEYFSETQRNKGNFPGRFSGRQFSNSRSEMNVSTLELGDSALYLCASSRDGLGADTQYFGPGTRLTVL.

The V call is TRBV5-1, the J call TRBJ1-2, with 11 positions matching TRBD1. This CDR3 contains 16 residues. Germline trimming cut 0 bases from V and 7 bases from J; bases unmatched to any gene: 8. CDR1 and CDR2 from the germline V gene are SGHRS and YFSETQ. In nucleotides, the CDR3 is TGCGCCAGCAGCTTGGACGTAGGACAGGGGGCCGGTGGCTACACCTTC. Encoded protein: CASSLDVGQGAGGYTF. Looking up the rest from reference TRBV5-1 and TRBJ1-2 gives the full variable domain: KAGVTQTPRYLIKTRGQQVTLSCSPISGHRSVSWYQQTPGQGLQFLFEYFSETQRNKGNFPGRFSGRQFSNSRSEMNVSTLELGDSALYLCASSLDVGQGAGGYTFGSGTRLTVV.

The chain has TRBV28 and TRBJ1-5; the D is unclear. CDR3 length: 12 residues. The germline V gene encodes CDR1 MDHEN and CDR2 SYDVKM. Trimming stripped 6 bases from V and 9 bases from J, with 12 bases between. CDR3 DNA sequence: TGTGCCAGCAGCCTCCCTTCGGGGCCCCAGCATTTT. Its protein product is CASSLPSGPQHF.

This chain uses TRBV7-3 with TRBJ2-1; the match to TRBD2 covers 14 bases. The CDR3 has 15 residues. Germline CDR1 is SGHTA and CDR2 is FQGTGA. J was trimmed by 9 bases and V by 5 bases; bases with no gene match: 6. CDR3 DNA sequence: TGTGCCAGCAGCCTTGGGACTAGCGGGAGAGCTGAGCAGTTCTTC. It codes for CASSLGTSGRAEQFF.

Points on this clone: Other nucleotide sequences from this sample produce the same CDR3. This sequence joins TRBV11-2 and TRBJ1-1; the D is unclear. The CDR3 spans 15 residues. Germline values: CDR1 SGHAT, CDR2 FQNNGV. Between the trimmed V and J ends, which lost 4 bases and 2 bases, there was a span of 14 bases. The CDR3 coding sequence is TGTGCCAGCAGCTCTCCCACGGACGGAAACACTGAAGCTTTCTTT. This translates into CASSSPTDGNTEAFF. Based on the CDR3 plus reference TRBV11-2 and TRBJ1-1, the full variable domain is EAGVAQSPRYKIIEKRQSVAFWCNPISGHATLYWYQQILGQGPKLLIQFQNNGVVDDSQLPKDRFSAERLKGVDSTLKIQPAKLEDSAVYLCASSSPTDGNTEAFFGQGTRLTVV.

This chain links TRBV28 with TRBJ1-1, with 8 bases lining up with TRBD1. The CDR3 runs 17 residues. From germline, CDR1 is MDHEN and CDR2 SYDVKM. With V trimmed by 6 bases and J by 1 base, 13 bases remained unmatched. CDR3 coding DNA: TGTGCCAGCAGCGATTTCGACAGGGGACCTGGGAACACTGAAGCTTTCTTT. Its translation: CASSDFDRGPGNTEAFF.

The V gene is TRBV6-1, the J gene TRBJ2-3, with 8 bases that match TRBD2. This CDR3 has 18 amino acids. Unmatched junction bases numbered 16, after V lost 2 bases and J lost 6 bases. Germline assignment: CDR1 MNHNS and CDR2 SASEGT. The CDR3 region is CASSESTGAGGLADTQYF. CDR3 coding DNA: TGTGCCAGCAGTGAATCAACAGGTGCGGGAGGCTTGGCGGATACGCAGTATTTT.

This clone was picked up one time. CDR3: CASSSIRAWNEQFF. CDR3 sequence (DNA): TGTGCCAGCAGCTCCATAAGGGCCTGGAATGAGCAGTTCTTC. The V and J genes are TRBV7-3 and TRBJ2-1; no reliable D call. Germline V gene sequence: CDR1 SGHTA, CDR2 FQGTGA. The CDR3 length is 14 residues. V dropped 4 bases and J dropped 7 bases, with 14 bases sitting between them.

The chain carries TRBV4-2 and TRBJ2-6; 9 bases fit TRBD1. The CDR3 consists of 20 residues. The trim removed 0 bases at V and 2 bases at J, leaving 11 bases unmatched. The V gene's germline CDR1 is LGHNA and CDR2 YNFKEQ. As DNA, the CDR3 is TGTGCCAGCAGCCAAGATTCTCGGAGACAGGGGGTCGCTGGGGCCAACGTCCTGACTTTC. Protein: CASSQDSRRQGVAGANVLTF.